This record looks at one T cell receptor beta chain sequence and its context. Antigen unknown. This specimen belongs to a study of siplizumab effects on memory and regulatory T cells. Study observations and caveats: Naive T cells were seemingly more diverse than memory cells, and major contributions to the alloresponse seemed to be made by them.

Among three donor pairs, the unstimulated naive, memory, effector memory and TEMRA subsets underwent sequencing. Generated by immunoSEQ multiplex PCR, the TCRdb table keeps only in-frame clones and is missing some. The sample shows about 50,000 clones, around 98% of them seen only once. The CDR3 runs 11 residues. CDR1 is MGHDK, CDR2 SYGVNS, per germline. Between the trimmed V and J ends, which lost 4 bases and 12 bases, there was a span of 10 bases. The sequencing sample was made of naive CD8+ T cells sorted from blood. This chain uses TRBV25-1 with TRBJ2-1; D not resolved. The receptor's source is a human donor in good health. The CDR3 here is CASSAKVGQFF. The CDR3 DNA reads TGTGCCAGCAGTGCGAAAGTCGGGCAGTTCTTC.